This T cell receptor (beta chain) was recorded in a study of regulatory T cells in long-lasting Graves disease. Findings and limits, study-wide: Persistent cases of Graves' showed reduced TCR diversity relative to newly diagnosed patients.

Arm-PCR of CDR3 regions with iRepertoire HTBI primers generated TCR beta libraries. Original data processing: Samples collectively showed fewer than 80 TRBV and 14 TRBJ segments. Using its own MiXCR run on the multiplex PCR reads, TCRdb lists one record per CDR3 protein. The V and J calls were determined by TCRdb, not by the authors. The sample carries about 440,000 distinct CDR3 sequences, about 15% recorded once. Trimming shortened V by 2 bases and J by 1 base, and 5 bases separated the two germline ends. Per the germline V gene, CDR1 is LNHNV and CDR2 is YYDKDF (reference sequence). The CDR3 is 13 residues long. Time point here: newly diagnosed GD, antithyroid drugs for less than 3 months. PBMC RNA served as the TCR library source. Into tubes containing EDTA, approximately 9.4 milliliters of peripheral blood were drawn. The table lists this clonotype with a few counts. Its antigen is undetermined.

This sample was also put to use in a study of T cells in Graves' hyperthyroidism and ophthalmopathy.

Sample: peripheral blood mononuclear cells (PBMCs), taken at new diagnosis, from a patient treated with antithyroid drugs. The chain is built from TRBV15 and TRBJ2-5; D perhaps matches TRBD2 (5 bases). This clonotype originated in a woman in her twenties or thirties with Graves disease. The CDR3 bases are TGTGCCACCAGCAGAAGCGGCCAAGAGACCCAGTACTTC. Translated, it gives CATSRSGQETQYF.